This T cell receptor (beta chain) was identified during a study of T cell repertoires in cytomegalovirus infection. Background on the study: The public TCR beta signatures pointed to both CMV infection and matching HLA type. Study-level points and caveats: Summed frequency of shared TCR beta families picked out CMV carriers who also had the relevant HLA. CMV-specific TCR beta clonotypes restricted by HLA-C were the ones dominating the ex vivo response.

CDR1 MNHEY and CDR2 SMNVEV come from the germline V gene (reference sequence). This CDR3 is built from 16 residues. For this clonotype: Its antigen is not known. At one boundary the junction diverges from the germline segment, which might be a read error.

Each CDR3 protein is one row after TCRdb ran MiXCR on the reads. The table includes about half a million distinct CDR3 sequences, more than 30% detected once. This sequence originates from a human donor in good health (CMV status not recorded). Some clones in this sample may be carry-over from other donors' samples. The rearrangement links TRBV27 to TRBJ1-5; D is ambiguous. The sample consisted of cultured PBMCs, taken from culture after CMV antigen stimulation. CDR3 in amino acids: CASSLSSGVGNQPQHF. Here the CDR3 DNA reads TGTGCCAGCAGTCTATCTTCTGGGGTTGGCAATCAGCCCCAGCATTTT.